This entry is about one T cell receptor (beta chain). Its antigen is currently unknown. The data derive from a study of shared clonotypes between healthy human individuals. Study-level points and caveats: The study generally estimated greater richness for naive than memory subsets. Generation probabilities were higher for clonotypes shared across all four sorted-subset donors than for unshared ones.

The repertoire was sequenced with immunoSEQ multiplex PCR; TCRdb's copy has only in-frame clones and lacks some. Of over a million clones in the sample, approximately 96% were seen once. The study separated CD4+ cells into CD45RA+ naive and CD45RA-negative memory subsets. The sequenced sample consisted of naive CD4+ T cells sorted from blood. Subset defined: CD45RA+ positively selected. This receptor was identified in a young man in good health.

CDR3 coding DNA: TGTGCCACGGGACAGGGCGGTGTGTTGGGCTACACCTTC. This gives the protein CATGQGGVLGYTF. The chain recombines TRBV6-1 with TRBJ1-2; 9 bases map to TRBD1. The CDR3 covers 13 residues. Germline loops: CDR1 MNHNS, CDR2 SASEGT. The junction had 11 bases not matched to a gene; V was cut back by 10 bases and J by 8 bases.